This is a list of T cell receptor beta chains from one sample in a study of cytomegalovirus exposure and HLA in healthy donors. TCRdb keeps only in-frame clones here, not all; method: immunoSEQ multiplex PCR. The sample holds 110,000 to 150,000 clones, roughly 62% seen once. Sequencing input: PBMCs. These receptors were collected from a man in his 60s in good health and CMV-seronegative. Both conserved end residues are part of each CDR3. Each record gives: J gene, V gene, D gene, clone size, CDR3 DNA, CDR3 protein. D genes are given only for firm matches. Size tells how often a clone was seen (once, few, many) or the class of an expanded clone, and some rows leave it out.

j_call: TRBJ1-5
v_call: TRBV7-3
d_call: NA
clone_size: few
cdr3_nt: TGTGCCAGCGGCGGAGGTAAAGGGCAGCCCCAGCATTTT
cdr3_aa: CASGGGKGQPQHF

j_call: TRBJ1-4
v_call: TRBV5-6
d_call: NA
clone_size: NA
cdr3_nt: TGTGCCAGCAGCTTCGGGGAAACTAATGAAAAACTGTTTTTT
cdr3_aa: CASSFGETNEKLFF

j_call: TRBJ1-6
v_call: TRBV5-8
d_call: TRBD1
clone_size: NA
cdr3_nt: TGTGCCAGCAGGACCACCGGACAGGGTCAATCACCCCTCCACTTT
cdr3_aa: CASRTTGQGQSPLHF

j_call: TRBJ2-7
v_call: TRBV5-4
d_call: TRBD1
clone_size: few
cdr3_nt: TGTGCCAGCAGCGGGACAGGGGGGTTCGACGAGCAGTACTTC
cdr3_aa: CASSGTGGFDEQYF

j_call: TRBJ1-1
v_call: TRBV2
d_call: NA
clone_size: NA
cdr3_nt: TGTGCCAGCATAAATAGGGGAAAGAACACTGAAGCTTTCTTT
cdr3_aa: CASINRGKNTEAFF

j_call: TRBJ2-6
v_call: TRBV5-5
d_call: NA
clone_size: few
cdr3_nt: TGTGCCAGCAGCACAGTCAGGGGTTCTGGGGCCAACGTCCTGACTTTC
cdr3_aa: CASSTVRGSGANVLTF

j_call: TRBJ2-7
v_call: TRBV7-2
d_call: TRBD2
clone_size: NA
cdr3_nt: TGTGCCAGCAGCGGAGCTAGCGGCCCCTACGAGCAGTACTTC
cdr3_aa: CASSGASGPYEQYF

j_call: TRBJ2-5
v_call: TRBV9
d_call: TRBD1
clone_size: NA
cdr3_nt: TGTGCCAGCAGCGTGGGACAGCTTCAAGAGACCCAGTACTTC
cdr3_aa: CASSVGQLQETQYF

j_call: TRBJ2-5
v_call: TRBV6-1
d_call: NA
clone_size: NA
cdr3_nt: TGTGCCAGCAGTGAATGGCGGGGCCAAGAGACCCAGTACTTC
cdr3_aa: CASSEWRGQETQYF

j_call: TRBJ2-7
v_call: TRBV30
d_call: TRBD1
clone_size: NA
cdr3_nt: TGTGCCTGGGACTCCGGGACAGGGGGGACCTACGAGCAGTACTTC
cdr3_aa: CAWDSGTGGTYEQYF

j_call: TRBJ2-5
v_call: TRBV30
d_call: TRBD2
clone_size: NA
cdr3_nt: TGTGCCTGGAGTGACCCGGGACTAGCGGGGGAGACCCAGTACTTC
cdr3_aa: CAWSDPGLAGETQYF

j_call: TRBJ1-1
v_call: TRBV5-1
d_call: NA
clone_size: NA
cdr3_nt: TGCGCCAGCAGGGCCGGAGGCGGAGGAGAAGCTTTCTTT
cdr3_aa: CASRAGGGGEAFF

j_call: TRBJ2-3
v_call: TRBV5-1
d_call: TRBD2
clone_size: NA
cdr3_nt: TGCGCCAGCAGTTTTCAACCCCTAGCGGCAAGCACAGATACGCAGTATTTT
cdr3_aa: CASSFQPLAASTDTQYF

j_call: TRBJ1-5
v_call: TRBV6-5
d_call: NA
clone_size: once
cdr3_nt: TGTGCCAGCAGTTACTCGAGTCCGCAGGGCGGTCAGCCCCAGCATTTT
cdr3_aa: CASSYSSPQGGQPQHF

j_call: TRBJ1-4
v_call: TRBV5-6
d_call: TRBD1
clone_size: NA
cdr3_nt: TGTGCCAGCAGCGCGACAGGGGTTGGGAGTAATGAAAAACTGTTTTTT
cdr3_aa: CASSATGVGSNEKLFF

j_call: TRBJ2-2
v_call: TRBV5-4
d_call: TRBD2
clone_size: NA
cdr3_nt: TGTGCCAGCAGCTTGCCCCGCGGGGGAAACACCGGGGAGCTGTTTTTT
cdr3_aa: CASSLPRGGNTGELFF

j_call: TRBJ1-4
v_call: TRBV11-2
d_call: TRBD1
clone_size: NA
cdr3_nt: TGTGCCAGCAGCTTGCCAGGGACAGGAAATGAAAAACTGTTTTTT
cdr3_aa: CASSLPGTGNEKLFF

j_call: TRBJ1-1
v_call: TRBV4-2
d_call: TRBD1
clone_size: NA
cdr3_nt: TGTGCCAGCAGCCAAGATCTGGGACAGCCAAACACTGAAGCTTTCTTT
cdr3_aa: CASSQDLGQPNTEAFF

j_call: TRBJ1-2
v_call: TRBV29-1
d_call: TRBD1
clone_size: NA
cdr3_nt: TGCAGCGTTGTTCCGACAGGGGTCGGCTACACCTTC
cdr3_aa: CSVVPTGVGYTF

j_call: TRBJ2-5
v_call: TRBV5-4
d_call: TRBD2
clone_size: NA
cdr3_nt: TGTGCCAGCAGTTGGGGGACTAGCGGAGGGAAAGAGACCCAGTACTTC
cdr3_aa: CASSWGTSGGKETQYF

j_call: TRBJ1-1
v_call: TRBV25-1
d_call: TRBD1
clone_size: NA
cdr3_nt: TGTGCCAGCCGTGGACAGGGTGAAGCTTTCTTT
cdr3_aa: CASRGQGEAFF

j_call: TRBJ1-1
v_call: TRBV19
d_call: TRBD1
clone_size: NA
cdr3_nt: TGTGCCAGTAGTATCTTAGCGGGACAGGGTCAGGCTGAAGCTTTCTTT
cdr3_aa: CASSILAGQGQAEAFF

j_call: TRBJ2-3
v_call: TRBV10-1
d_call: NA
clone_size: once
cdr3_nt: TGCGCCAGCAGTGGAGGCAGCGGCACAGATACGCAGTATTTT
cdr3_aa: CASSGGSGTDTQYF

j_call: TRBJ2-2
v_call: TRBV19
d_call: TRBD2
clone_size: NA
cdr3_nt: TGTGCCAGTAACCCGGGACTAGCGGGACTCGCCGGGGAGCTGTTTTTT
cdr3_aa: CASNPGLAGLAGELFF

j_call: TRBJ2-3
v_call: TRBV28
d_call: TRBD2
clone_size: NA
cdr3_nt: TGTGCCAGCAGTCCCCGATCTAGCGGCACCACAGATACGCAGTATTTT
cdr3_aa: CASSPRSSGTTDTQYF

j_call: TRBJ2-4
v_call: TRBV28
d_call: NA
clone_size: few
cdr3_nt: TGTGCCAGCAGTCCCCGCCCTAGGGACACCTTAGCCAAAAACATTCAGTACTTC
cdr3_aa: CASSPRPRDTLAKNIQYF

j_call: TRBJ2-1
v_call: TRBV10-3
d_call: TRBD2
clone_size: NA
cdr3_nt: TGTGCCATCACCCGACTAGCGGGAGGGCTCCCATACAATGAGCAGTTCTTC
cdr3_aa: CAITRLAGGLPYNEQFF

j_call: TRBJ2-3
v_call: TRBV28
d_call: TRBD2
clone_size: NA
cdr3_nt: TGTGCCAGCAGTTCGCGGACTAGCGCGCCTCTACGTTCAGATACGCAGTATTTT
cdr3_aa: CASSSRTSAPLRSDTQYF

j_call: TRBJ1-4
v_call: TRBV21-1
d_call: NA
clone_size: once
cdr3_nt: TGTGCCAGCAGCAGAGGAGGGGCCGACGCAACTAATGAAAAACTGTTTTTT
cdr3_aa: CASSRGGADATNEKLFF

j_call: TRBJ2-1
v_call: TRBV6-4
d_call: TRBD2
clone_size: NA
cdr3_nt: TGTGCCAGCAGTGCCGAAGCGGGAGGGTACAATGAGCAGTTCTTC
cdr3_aa: CASSAEAGGYNEQFF

j_call: TRBJ2-2
v_call: TRBV6-5
d_call: TRBD1
clone_size: few
cdr3_nt: TGTGCCACCCGACAGGGGGCAGTCGGGGAGCTGTTTTTT
cdr3_aa: CATRQGAVGELFF

j_call: TRBJ2-7
v_call: TRBV5-1
d_call: TRBD2
clone_size: NA
cdr3_nt: TGCGCCAGCAGCGCCAGACTAGCGGGAGCTTACGAGCAGTACTTC
cdr3_aa: CASSARLAGAYEQYF

j_call: TRBJ1-5
v_call: TRBV6-5
d_call: NA
clone_size: few
cdr3_nt: TGTGCCAGCAGGGTACAGGATGATCAGCCCCAGCATTTT
cdr3_aa: CASRVQDDQPQHF

j_call: TRBJ1-1
v_call: TRBV14
d_call: TRBD1
clone_size: medium-sized
cdr3_nt: TGTGCCAGCAGCCAAAGGGACAGGAGTTTCCTAGGAGCTTTCTTT
cdr3_aa: CASSQRDRSFLGAFF

j_call: TRBJ2-5
v_call: TRBV25-1
d_call: NA
clone_size: NA
cdr3_nt: TGTGCCAGCAGTATGACAGACACGTGGCAAGAGACCCAGTACTTC
cdr3_aa: CASSMTDTWQETQYF

j_call: TRBJ1-4
v_call: TRBV6-6
d_call: NA
clone_size: NA
cdr3_nt: TGTGCCAGCAACCAGGGTTTCGAAAAACTGTTTTTT
cdr3_aa: CASNQGFEKLFF

j_call: TRBJ2-1
v_call: TRBV28
d_call: TRBD2
clone_size: NA
cdr3_nt: TGTGCCAGCTTCCCGGGACTAGTATACAATGAGCAGTTCTTC
cdr3_aa: CASFPGLVYNEQFF

j_call: TRBJ2-5
v_call: TRBV5-1
d_call: TRBD2
clone_size: few
cdr3_nt: TGCGCCAGCAGCCGAACCGGGACTATCCTGCAAGAGACCCAGTACTTC
cdr3_aa: CASSRTGTILQETQYF

j_call: TRBJ2-5
v_call: TRBV11-3
d_call: NA
clone_size: few
cdr3_nt: TGTGCCAGCAGCTTAGGCCGGGAGGAGACCCAGTACTTC
cdr3_aa: CASSLGREETQYF

j_call: TRBJ2-7
v_call: TRBV28
d_call: NA
clone_size: NA
cdr3_nt: TGTGCCACCGTGGGGGGGGCTATGTCCTACGAGCAGTACTTC
cdr3_aa: CATVGGAMSYEQYF

j_call: TRBJ2-2
v_call: TRBV19
d_call: NA
clone_size: NA
cdr3_nt: TGTGCCAGTAGTATCCCCGTTGGACACCCTAACACCGGGGAGCTGTTTTTT
cdr3_aa: CASSIPVGHPNTGELFF

j_call: TRBJ2-7
v_call: TRBV30
d_call: TRBD1
clone_size: NA
cdr3_nt: TGTGCCTCAAACTCATTCCCGGGACAGGGAGGCGAGCAGTACTTC
cdr3_aa: CASNSFPGQGGEQYF

j_call: TRBJ1-3
v_call: TRBV18
d_call: NA
clone_size: few
cdr3_nt: TGTGCCAGCTCCGGGACTGTTGGAAACACCATATATTTT
cdr3_aa: CASSGTVGNTIYF

j_call: TRBJ2-7
v_call: TRBV28
d_call: NA
clone_size: NA
cdr3_nt: TGTGCCAGCAGTACCGGGACAAGCGAGCAGTACTTC
cdr3_aa: CASSTGTSEQYF

j_call: TRBJ2-2
v_call: TRBV14
d_call: TRBD1
clone_size: NA
cdr3_nt: TGTGCCAGCAGCCGCTCCGGGACAGTTAACACCGGGGAGCTGTTTTTT
cdr3_aa: CASSRSGTVNTGELFF

j_call: TRBJ2-1
v_call: TRBV5-1
d_call: TRBD2
clone_size: NA
cdr3_nt: TGCGCCAGCGCTAGGACTAGCGGGAGTAACGGGGTGAATGAGCAGTTCTTC
cdr3_aa: CASARTSGSNGVNEQFF

j_call: TRBJ1-3
v_call: TRBV7-6
d_call: NA
clone_size: NA
cdr3_nt: TGTGCCAGCAGCTTAGCGGACAGAAGCTCTGGAAACACCATATATTTT
cdr3_aa: CASSLADRSSGNTIYF

j_call: TRBJ2-5
v_call: TRBV7-9
d_call: TRBD2
clone_size: once
cdr3_nt: TGTGCCAGCAGCTTAGGGCTAGCGGGATACCAAGAGACCCAGTACTTC
cdr3_aa: CASSLGLAGYQETQYF

j_call: TRBJ2-7
v_call: TRBV4-2
d_call: NA
clone_size: few
cdr3_nt: TGTGCCAGCAGCCAAGATCAGGCAGCGGAGCCTGCCTACGAGCAGTACTTC
cdr3_aa: CASSQDQAAEPAYEQYF

j_call: TRBJ1-4
v_call: TRBV28
d_call: TRBD1
clone_size: NA
cdr3_nt: TGTGCCAGCAGTACGGCCCAGGGGGCGCGTGAAAAACTGTTTTTT
cdr3_aa: CASSTAQGAREKLFF

j_call: TRBJ1-2
v_call: TRBV5-1
d_call: TRBD1
clone_size: NA
cdr3_nt: TGCGCCAGCAGCTTGGGACAGGGTGGCTATGGCTACACCTTC
cdr3_aa: CASSLGQGGYGYTF

j_call: TRBJ2-7
v_call: TRBV30
d_call: NA
clone_size: NA
cdr3_nt: TGTGCCTGGAGTGTGAACAGGGACTACGAGCAGTACTTC
cdr3_aa: CAWSVNRDYEQYF

j_call: TRBJ1-1
v_call: TRBV7-9
d_call: NA
clone_size: NA
cdr3_nt: TGTGCCAGCAGCTTAGCTGCCCACCAGACTGAAGCTTTCTTT
cdr3_aa: CASSLAAHQTEAFF